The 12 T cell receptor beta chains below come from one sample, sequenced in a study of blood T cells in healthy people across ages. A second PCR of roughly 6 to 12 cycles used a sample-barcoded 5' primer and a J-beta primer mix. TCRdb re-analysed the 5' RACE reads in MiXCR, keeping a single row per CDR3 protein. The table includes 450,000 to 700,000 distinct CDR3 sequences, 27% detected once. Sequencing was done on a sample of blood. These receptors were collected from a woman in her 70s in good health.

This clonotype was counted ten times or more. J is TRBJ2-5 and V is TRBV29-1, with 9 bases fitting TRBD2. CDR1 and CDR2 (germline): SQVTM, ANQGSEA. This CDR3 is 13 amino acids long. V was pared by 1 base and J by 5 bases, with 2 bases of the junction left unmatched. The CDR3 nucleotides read TGCAGCGTTGAAGGTAGCGGGGGCGAGACCCAGTACTTC. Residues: CSVEGSGGETQYF. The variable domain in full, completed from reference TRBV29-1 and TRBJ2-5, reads SAVISQKPSRDICQRGTSLTIQCQVDSQVTMMFWYRQQPGQSLTLIATANQGSEATYESGFVIDKFPISRPNLTFSTLTVSNMSPEDSSIYLCSVEGSGGETQYFGPGTRLLVL.

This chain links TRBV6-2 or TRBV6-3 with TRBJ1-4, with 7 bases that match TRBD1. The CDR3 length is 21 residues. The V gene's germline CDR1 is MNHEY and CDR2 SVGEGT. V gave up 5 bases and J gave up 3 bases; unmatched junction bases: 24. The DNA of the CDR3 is TGTGCCAGCAGTCGCCGGGTAAGAGACCAAGGACAGGCCGACGCTAATGAAAAACTGTTTTTT. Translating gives CASSRRVRDQGQADANEKLFF.

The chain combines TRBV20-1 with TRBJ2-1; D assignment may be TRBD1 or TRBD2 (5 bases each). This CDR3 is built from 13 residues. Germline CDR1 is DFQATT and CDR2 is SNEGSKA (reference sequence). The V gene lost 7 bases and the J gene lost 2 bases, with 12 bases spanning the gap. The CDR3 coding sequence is TGCAGTGGGTTGTTGGGGGCCTACAATGAGCAGTTCTTC. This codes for CSGLLGAYNEQFF.

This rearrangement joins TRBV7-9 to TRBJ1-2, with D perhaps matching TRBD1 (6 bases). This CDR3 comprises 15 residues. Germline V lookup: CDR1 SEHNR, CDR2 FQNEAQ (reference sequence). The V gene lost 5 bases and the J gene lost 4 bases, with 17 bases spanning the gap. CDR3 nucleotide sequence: TGTGCCAGCAGCCCCGGAACAGGGAACGTCTATGGCTACACCTTC. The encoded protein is CASSPGTGNVYGYTF.

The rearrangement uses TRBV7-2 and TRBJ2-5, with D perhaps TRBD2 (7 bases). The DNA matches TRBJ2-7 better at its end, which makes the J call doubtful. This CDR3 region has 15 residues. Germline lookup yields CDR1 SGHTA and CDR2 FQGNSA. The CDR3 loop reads CASSFSRGGPYEQYF. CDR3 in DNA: TGTGCCAGCAGTTTCTCTCGCGGGGGCCCCTACGAGCAGTACTTC.

The CDR3 nucleotides read TGTGCCAGTGAAAGGGGTCCTGGGGAGACCCAGTACTTC. Translation gives CASERGPGETQYF. The V gene is TRBV19, the J gene TRBJ2-5; possible D gene TRBD1, 5 bases. Germline CDR1 LNHDA, CDR2 SQIVND (reference sequence). CDR3 length: 13 amino acids. The ends were cut back, 8 bases at V and 5 bases at J, with 15 bases in the middle.

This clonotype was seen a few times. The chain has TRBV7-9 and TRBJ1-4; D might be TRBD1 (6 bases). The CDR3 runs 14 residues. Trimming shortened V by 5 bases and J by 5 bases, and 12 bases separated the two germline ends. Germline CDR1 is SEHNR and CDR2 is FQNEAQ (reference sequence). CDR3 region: CASSLRQDNEKLFF. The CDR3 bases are TGTGCCAGCAGCCTCCGACAGGACAATGAAAAACTGTTTTTT. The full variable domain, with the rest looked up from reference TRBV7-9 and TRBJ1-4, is DTGVSQNPRHKITKRGQNVTFRCDPISEHNRLYWYRQTLGQGPEFLTYFQNEAQLEKSRLLSDRFSAERPKGSFSTLEIQRTEQGDSAMYLCASSLRQDNEKLFFGSGTQLSVL.

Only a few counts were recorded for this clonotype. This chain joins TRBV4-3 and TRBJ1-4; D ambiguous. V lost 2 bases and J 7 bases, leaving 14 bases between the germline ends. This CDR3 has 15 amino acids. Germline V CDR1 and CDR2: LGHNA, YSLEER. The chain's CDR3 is CASSQISVGLEKLFF. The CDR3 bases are TGCGCCAGCAGCCAAATTAGTGTGGGTCTTGAAAAACTGTTTTTT.

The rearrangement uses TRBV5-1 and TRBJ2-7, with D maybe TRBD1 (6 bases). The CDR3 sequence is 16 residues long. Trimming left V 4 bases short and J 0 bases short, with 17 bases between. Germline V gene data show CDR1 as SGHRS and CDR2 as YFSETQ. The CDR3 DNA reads TGCGCCAGCAGCAGCTCCTGGACAGCGAGCTCCTACGAGCAGTACTTC. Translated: CASSSSWTASSYEQYF.

CDR3 nucleotide sequence: TGTGCCAGCGGGACAGGGGTCGACTACGAGCAGTACTTC. The encoded protein is CASGTGVDYEQYF. The chain carries TRBV6-6 and TRBJ2-5; 10 positions agree with TRBD1. The DNA end lines up better with TRBJ2-7; the J call may be wrong. CDR3 length equals 13 residues. Germline V CDR1 and CDR2: MNHNY, SVGAGI (reference sequence).

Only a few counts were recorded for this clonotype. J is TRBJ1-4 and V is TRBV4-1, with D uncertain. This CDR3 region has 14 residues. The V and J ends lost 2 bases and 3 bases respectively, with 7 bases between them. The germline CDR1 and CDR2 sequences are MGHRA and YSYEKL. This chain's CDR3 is CASSQTGANEKLFF. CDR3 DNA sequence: TGCGCCAGCAGCCAAACCGGAGCTAATGAAAAACTGTTTTTT.

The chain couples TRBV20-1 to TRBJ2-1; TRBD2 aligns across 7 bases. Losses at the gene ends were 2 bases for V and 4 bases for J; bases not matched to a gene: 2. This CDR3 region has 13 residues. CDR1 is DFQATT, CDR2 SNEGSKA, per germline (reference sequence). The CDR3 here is CSARMGGYNEQFF. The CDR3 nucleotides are TGCAGTGCTAGAATGGGGGGGTACAATGAGCAGTTCTTC.